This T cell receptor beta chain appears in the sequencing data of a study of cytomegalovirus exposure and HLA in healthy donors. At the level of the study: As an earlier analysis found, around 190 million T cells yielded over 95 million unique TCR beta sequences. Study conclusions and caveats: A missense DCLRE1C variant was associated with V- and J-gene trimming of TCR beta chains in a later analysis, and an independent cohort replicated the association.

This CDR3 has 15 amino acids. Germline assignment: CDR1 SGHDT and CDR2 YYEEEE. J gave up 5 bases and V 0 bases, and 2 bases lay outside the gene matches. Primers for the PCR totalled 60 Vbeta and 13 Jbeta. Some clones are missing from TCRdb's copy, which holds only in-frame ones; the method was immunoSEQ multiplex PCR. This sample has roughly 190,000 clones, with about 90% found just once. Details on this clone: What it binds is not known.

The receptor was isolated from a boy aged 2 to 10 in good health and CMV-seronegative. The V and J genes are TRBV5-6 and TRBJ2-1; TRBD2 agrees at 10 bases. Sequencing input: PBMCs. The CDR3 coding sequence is TGTGCCAGCAGCTTGGGACTAGCGGGTAACAATGAGCAGTTCTTC. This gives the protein CASSLGLAGNNEQFF. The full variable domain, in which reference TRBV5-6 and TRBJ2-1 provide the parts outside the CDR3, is DAGVTQSPTHLIKTRGQQVTLRCSPKSGHDTVSWYQQALGQGPQFIFQYYEEEERQRGNFPDRFSGHQFPNYSSELNVNALLLGDSALYLCASSLGLAGNNEQFFGPGTRLTVL.